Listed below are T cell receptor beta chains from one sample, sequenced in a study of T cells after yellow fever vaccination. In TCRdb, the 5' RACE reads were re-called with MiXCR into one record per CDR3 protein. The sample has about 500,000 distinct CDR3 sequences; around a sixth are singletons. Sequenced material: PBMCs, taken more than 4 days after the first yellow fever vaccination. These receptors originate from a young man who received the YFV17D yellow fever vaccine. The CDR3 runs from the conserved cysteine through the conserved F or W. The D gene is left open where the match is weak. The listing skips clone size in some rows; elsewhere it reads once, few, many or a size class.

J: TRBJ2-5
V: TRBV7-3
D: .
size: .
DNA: TGTGCCAGCAGCCGTGGGGCTTACCCGGGGAGTCAAGAGACCCAGTACTTC
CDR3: CASSRGAYPGSQETQYF

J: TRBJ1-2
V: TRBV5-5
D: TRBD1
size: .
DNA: TGTGCCAGCAGCGCCCCGGGACAGGGATACTATGGCTACACCTTC
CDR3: CASSAPGQGYYGYTF

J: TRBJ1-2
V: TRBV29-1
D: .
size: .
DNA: TGCAGCGTTGAAGAGGCGGGGATCTATGGCTACACCTTC
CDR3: CSVEEAGIYGYTF

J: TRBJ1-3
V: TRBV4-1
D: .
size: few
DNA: TGCGCCAGCAAGACAATACTCTCTGGAAACACCATATATTTT
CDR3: CASKTILSGNTIYF

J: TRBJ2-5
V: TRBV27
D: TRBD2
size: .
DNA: TGTGCCAGCAGTTCCTCTCTAGCGGGATGGGAGACCCAGTACTTC
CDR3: CASSSSLAGWETQYF

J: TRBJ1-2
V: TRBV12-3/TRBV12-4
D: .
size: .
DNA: TGTGCCAGCAGTCGACGGGGGGGCATCCTTCACTATGGCTACACCTTC
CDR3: CASSRRGGILHYGYTF

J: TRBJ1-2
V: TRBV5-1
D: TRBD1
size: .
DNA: TGCGCCAGCAGCTCGGGGGACAGGGATTTCTATGGCTACACCTTC
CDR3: CASSSGDRDFYGYTF

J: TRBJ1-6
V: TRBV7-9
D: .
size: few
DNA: TGTGCCAGCAGCTTACCCCCCGGGACTGGTAATTCACCCCTCCACTTT
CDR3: CASSLPPGTGNSPLHF

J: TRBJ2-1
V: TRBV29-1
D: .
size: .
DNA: TGCAGCTCCCGCGGGGTATACAATGAGCAGTTCTTC
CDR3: CSSRGVYNEQFF

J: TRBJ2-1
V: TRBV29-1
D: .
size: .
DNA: TGCAGCGTTGGAGGGACTCAGCGCAGTGAGCAGTTCTTC
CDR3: CSVGGTQRSEQFF

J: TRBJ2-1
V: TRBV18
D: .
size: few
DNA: TGTGCCAGCGCCACCTCCGGGGGGCCTTACAATGAGCAGTTCTTC
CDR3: CASATSGGPYNEQFF

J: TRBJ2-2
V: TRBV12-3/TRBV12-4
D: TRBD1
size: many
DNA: TGTGCCAGCAGTTTTGGCGTGACAGGGGGCGTTGGGGAGCTGTTTTTT
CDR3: CASSFGVTGGVGELFF

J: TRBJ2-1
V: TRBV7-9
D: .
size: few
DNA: TGTGCCAGCAGCTTAGTCCAGGCGGACGGAGAGCAGTTCTTC
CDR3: CASSLVQADGEQFF

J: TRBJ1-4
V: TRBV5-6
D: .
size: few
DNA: TGTGCCAGCAGCTCCACACAGGGATACGTGTTTTTT
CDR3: CASSSTQGYVFF

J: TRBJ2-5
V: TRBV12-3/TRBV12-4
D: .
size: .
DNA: TGTGCCAGCAGTCCCCTTCGGGGGCCGGGGCCAGAGACCCAGTACTTC
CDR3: CASSPLRGPGPETQYF

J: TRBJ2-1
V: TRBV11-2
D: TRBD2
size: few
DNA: TGTGCCAGCAGCTTAGCTAGCGGGGGGCACGATGAGCAGTTCTTC
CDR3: CASSLASGGHDEQFF

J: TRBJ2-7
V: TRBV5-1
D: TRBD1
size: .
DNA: TGCGCCAGCACCCCCGCCCCGAGACAGGGGGTCGAGGAGCAGTACTTC
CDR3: CASTPAPRQGVEEQYF

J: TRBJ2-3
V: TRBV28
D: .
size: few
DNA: TGTGCCAGCAGTTCCCCGGGGGAAAGGGCAGATACGCAGTATTTT
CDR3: CASSSPGERADTQYF

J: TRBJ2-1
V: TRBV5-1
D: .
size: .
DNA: TGCGCCAGCAGCACCGGACACCCTGGTGGGCAGTTCTTC
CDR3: CASSTGHPGGQFF

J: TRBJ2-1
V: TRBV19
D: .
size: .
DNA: TGTGCCAGTAGTCCACAGGGTTACGAGCAGTTCTTC
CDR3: CASSPQGYEQFF

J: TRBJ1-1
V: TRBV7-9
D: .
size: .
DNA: TGTGCCAGCAGCTCATGGTTAGGGCTCACTGAAGCTTTCTTT
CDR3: CASSSWLGLTEAFF

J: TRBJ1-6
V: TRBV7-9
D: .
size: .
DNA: TGTGCCAGCAGCTTAATGGATTCGAACCAACCCCTCCACTTT
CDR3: CASSLMDSNQPLHF

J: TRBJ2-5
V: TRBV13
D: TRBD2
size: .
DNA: TGTGCCAGCAGCTCCTTAGGCGGGGGAGTTAGAGAGACCCAGTACTTC
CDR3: CASSSLGGGVRETQYF

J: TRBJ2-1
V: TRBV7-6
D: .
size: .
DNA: TGTGCCAGCAGCGCCCAGGGGCAGGGGAGGCGTGAGCAGTTCTTC
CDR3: CASSAQGQGRREQFF

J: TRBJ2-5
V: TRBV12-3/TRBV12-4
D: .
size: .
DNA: TGTGCCAGCGGCGGGACAGTCCTCCGGGAGACCCAGTACTTC
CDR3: CASGGTVLRETQYF

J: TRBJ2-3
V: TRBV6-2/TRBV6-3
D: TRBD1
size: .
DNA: TGTGCCAGCAAAGATCCTGACAGGGTAGTGGGAGATACGCAGTATTTT
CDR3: CASKDPDRVVGDTQYF

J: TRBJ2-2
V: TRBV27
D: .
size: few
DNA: TGTGCCAGCAGTTTAGCGGGACATACGAACACCGGGGAGCTGTTTTTT
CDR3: CASSLAGHTNTGELFF

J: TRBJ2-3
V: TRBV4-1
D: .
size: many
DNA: TGCGCCAGCAGCCCCGTTTTAGCGTTAGATACGCAGTATTTT
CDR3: CASSPVLALDTQYF

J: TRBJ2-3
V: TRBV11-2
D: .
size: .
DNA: TGTGCCAGCAGCATCCATGGGGCGGGGAAACGCACAGATACGCAGTATTTT
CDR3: CASSIHGAGKRTDTQYF

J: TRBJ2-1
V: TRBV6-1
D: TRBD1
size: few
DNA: TGTGCCAGCAGTGCGACCGGGACAGCATACAATGAGCAGTTCTTC
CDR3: CASSATGTAYNEQFF

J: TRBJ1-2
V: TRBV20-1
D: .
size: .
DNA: TGCAGTGCTCCGGCTGGGGGGGACGTCTATGGCTACACCTTC
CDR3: CSAPAGGDVYGYTF

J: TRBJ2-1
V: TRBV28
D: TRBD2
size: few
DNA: TGTGCCAGCAGTTTGCCGGGGGGTGCCCCCTACAATGAGCAGTTCTTC
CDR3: CASSLPGGAPYNEQFF

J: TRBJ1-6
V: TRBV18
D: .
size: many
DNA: TGTGCCAGCTCACCGGGGGCCGCCCATTCACCCCTCCACTTT
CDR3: CASSPGAAHSPLHF

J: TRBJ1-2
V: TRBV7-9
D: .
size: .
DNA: TGTGCCAGCAGCCCATGGGACACCCCTGGCTACACCTTC
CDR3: CASSPWDTPGYTF

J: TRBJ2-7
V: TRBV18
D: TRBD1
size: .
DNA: TGTGCCAGCTCACAGGGGCCGGGACAGTTTTACGAGCAGTACTTC
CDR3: CASSQGPGQFYEQYF

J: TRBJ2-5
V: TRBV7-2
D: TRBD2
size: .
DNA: TGTGCCAGCAGCCGACATAGCGGGGGGCCCCAAGAGACCCAGTACTTC
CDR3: CASSRHSGGPQETQYF

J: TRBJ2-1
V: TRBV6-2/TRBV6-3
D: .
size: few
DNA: TGTGCCAGCAGTTATGTGCGGCAGGACAATGAGCAGTTCTTC
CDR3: CASSYVRQDNEQFF

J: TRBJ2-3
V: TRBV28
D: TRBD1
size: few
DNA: TGTGCCAGCAGTTTAATCCAGGGGGCTAAAGATACGCAGTATTTT
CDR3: CASSLIQGAKDTQYF

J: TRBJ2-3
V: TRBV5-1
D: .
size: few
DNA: TGCGCCAGCAGCTTCGGGTCCGTCACAGATACGCAGTATTTT
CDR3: CASSFGSVTDTQYF

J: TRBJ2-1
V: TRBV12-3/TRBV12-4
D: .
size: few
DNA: TGTGCCAGCAGTTTATTACCGGCCAATGAGCAGTTCTTC
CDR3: CASSLLPANEQFF